Presented here are 9 T cell receptor beta chains from one specimen sequenced in a study of OX40 agonist ivuxolimab in advanced cancers. This table comes from immunoSEQ multiplex PCR, and its TCRdb copy is limited to in-frame clones, with some not included. The sample includes 34,000 or so clones, around 81% of them seen just once. The sequenced sample was CD4+ or CD8+ T cells sorted from blood, obtained in a trial of the OX40 agonist ivuxolimab. The receptors here all came from an adult with an advanced solid tumor such as melanoma, head and neck, liver or kidney cancer.

The chain has TRBV5-7 and TRBJ1-3, with unresolved D. TRBV5-7 is an open reading frame whose function is uncertain. The V end was cut by 4 bases, the J end by 2 bases, with 10 bases between. The CDR3 consists of 14 residues. The CDR3 DNA reads TGTGCCAGCAGCGGCGGAGCGACTGGAAACACCATATATTTT. It yields the protein CASSGGATGNTIYF.

The chain joins TRBV11-2 to TRBJ1-3; D remains unclear. Trimming removed 5 bases at V and 0 bases at J, with 8 bases between. The length of the CDR3 is 14 residues. Per germline, CDR1 SGHAT and CDR2 FQNNGV. CDR3 sequence: CASSPINSGNTIYF. The CDR3 bases are TGTGCCAGCAGCCCTATCAACTCTGGAAACACCATATATTTT.

This chain joins TRBV27 and TRBJ1-2; possibly TRBD1 for D (5 bases). CDR1 and CDR2 (germline): MNHEY, SMNVEV (reference sequence). This CDR3 region has 13 residues. The V end was cut by 6 bases, the J end by 5 bases, with 13 bases between. The DNA for the CDR3 is TGTGCCAGCAGCCCACGGGGACTGTATGGCTACACCTTC. It specifies CASSPRGLYGYTF.

The chain combines TRBV30 with TRBJ2-5; D ambiguous. Trimming removed 0 bases from V and 3 bases from J, with 14 bases in between. The CDR3 has 15 amino acids. Germline assignment: CDR1 GTSNPN and CDR2 SVGIG (reference sequence). CDR3 in DNA: TGTGCCTGGAGTGTTTCCCAGAGTTGGGAAGAGACCCAGTACTTC. Protein sequence: CAWSVSQSWEETQYF.

The V call is TRBV5-4, the J call TRBJ2-7, with a possible D match to TRBD2 (6 bases). CDR3 length: 15 residues. Germline V gene sequence: CDR1 SGHNT, CDR2 YYREEE (reference sequence). V dropped 1 base and J dropped 4 bases, with 15 bases sitting between them. CDR3 coding DNA: TGTGCCAGCAGCTTGAGGGCGGGAATAGGGTACGAGCAGTACTTC. It encodes CASSLRAGIGYEQYF. Complete variable domain (other parts from reference TRBV5-4 and TRBJ2-7): ETGVTQSPTHLIKTRGQQVTLRCSSQSGHNTVSWYQQALGQGPQFIFQYYREEENGRGNFPPRFSGLQFPNYSSELNVNALELDDSALYLCASSLRAGIGYEQYFGPGTRLTVT.

In its sample, this clone was seen a few times. The rearrangement links TRBV27 to TRBJ1-4, with 8 bases aligning to TRBD1. The V gene end was trimmed by 2 bases and the J gene end by 13 bases; junction bases not matched to a gene: 3. In germline, CDR1 is MNHEY, CDR2 SMNVEV (reference sequence). The CDR3 covers 12 residues. The CDR3 protein is CASSLGTGRLFF. DNA of the CDR3: TGTGCCAGCAGTTTAGGGACAGGAAGACTGTTTTTT. The whole variable domain, remainder taken from reference TRBV27 and TRBJ1-4, is EAQVTQNPRYLITVTGKKLTVTCSQNMNHEYMSWYRQDPGLGLRQIYYSMNVEVTDKGDVPEGYKVSRKEKRNFPLILESPSPNQTSLYFCASSLGTGRLFFGSGTQLSVL.

The genes are TRBV19 and TRBJ2-2; D unresolved. With 6 bases removed from V and 7 bases from J, the gap between germline ends came to 12 bases. There are 13 residues in the CDR3. Germline CDR1 and CDR2: LNHDA and SQIVND (reference sequence). The CDR3 DNA is TGTGCCAGTAGACTCATGGGTGGCGGGGAGCTGTTTTTT. Translated: CASRLMGGGELFF.

This clone was counted once. This chain connects TRBV5-1 to TRBJ2-3, with 7 bases that match TRBD2. The CDR3 extends over 15 amino acids. Per germline, CDR1 SGHRS and CDR2 YFSETQ. V gave up 4 bases and J gave up 5 bases; unmatched junction bases: 10. The CDR3 protein is CASSLAATRGDTQYF. CDR3 bases: TGCGCCAGCAGCCTAGCGGCCACGAGAGGAGATACGCAGTATTTT.

This clone was seen a few times. The chain is built from TRBV5-1 and TRBJ1-6, with D perhaps TRBD1 (6 bases). The CDR3 loop spans 14 amino acids. Per germline, CDR1 SGHRS and CDR2 YFSETQ. V lost 4 bases and J lost 4, with 9 bases in between. CDR3 DNA: TGCGCCAGCAGCGAGGACAGTTATAATTCACCCCTCCACTTT. This sequence encodes CASSEDSYNSPLHF.